This entry features one TCR beta chain sequence. The entry originates in a study of control samples from healthy donors and cancer patients. The protocol was immunoSEQ multiplex PCR, while the TCRdb copy is restricted to in-frame clones and leaves out a portion. The sample lists around 86,000 clones, approximately 90% occurring once. Sample: PBMCs. The source is a woman aged 60-75 years with head and neck cancer.

CDR3: CASSFAGADTQYF. In DNA, the CDR3 is TGTGCCAGCAGTTTTGCAGGGGCAGATACGCAGTATTTT. This chain uses TRBV27 with TRBJ2-3; tentatively, D is TRBD1 (6 bases). With 3 bases removed from V and 4 bases from J, the gap between germline ends came to 8 bases. In germline, CDR1 is MNHEY, CDR2 SMNVEV (reference sequence). This CDR3 region has 13 residues.